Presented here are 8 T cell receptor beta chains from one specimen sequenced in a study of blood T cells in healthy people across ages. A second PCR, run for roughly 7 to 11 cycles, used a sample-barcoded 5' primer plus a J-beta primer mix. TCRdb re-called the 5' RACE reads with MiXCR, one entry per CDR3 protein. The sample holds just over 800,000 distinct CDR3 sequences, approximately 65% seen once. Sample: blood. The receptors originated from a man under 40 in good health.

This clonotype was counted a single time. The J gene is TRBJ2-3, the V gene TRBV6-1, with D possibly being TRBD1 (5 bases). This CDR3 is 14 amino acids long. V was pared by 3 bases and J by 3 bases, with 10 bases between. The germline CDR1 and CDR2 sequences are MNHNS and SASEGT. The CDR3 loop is CASSDIPGTDTQYF. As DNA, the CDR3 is TGTGCCAGCAGTGACATTCCAGGGACAGATACGCAGTATTTT.

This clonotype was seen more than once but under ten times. CDR3 amino acids: CASSLDGQVGEQYF. CDR3 nucleotide sequence: TGTGCCAGCAGCTTAGATGGGCAGGTCGGCGAGCAGTACTTC. V is TRBV7-2 and J is TRBJ2-4; D uncertain. The J call may be incorrect, as the DNA end agrees better with TRBJ2-7. This CDR3 region has 14 residues. Germline CDR1 reads SGHTA; CDR2 reads FQGNSA.

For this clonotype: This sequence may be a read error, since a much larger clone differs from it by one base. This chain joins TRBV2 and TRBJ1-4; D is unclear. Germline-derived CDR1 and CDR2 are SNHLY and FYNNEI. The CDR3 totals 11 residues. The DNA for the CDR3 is TGTGCCAGCGGTGAAGCCGGAAAACTGTTTTTT. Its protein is CASGEAGKLFF.

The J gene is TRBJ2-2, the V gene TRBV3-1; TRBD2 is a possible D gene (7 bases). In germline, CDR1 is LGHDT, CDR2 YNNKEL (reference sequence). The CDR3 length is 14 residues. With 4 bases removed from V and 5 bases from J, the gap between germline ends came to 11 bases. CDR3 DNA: TGTGCCAGCAGCCTCGAGGGGGGGACCGGGGAGCTGTTTTTT. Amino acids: CASSLEGGTGELFF.

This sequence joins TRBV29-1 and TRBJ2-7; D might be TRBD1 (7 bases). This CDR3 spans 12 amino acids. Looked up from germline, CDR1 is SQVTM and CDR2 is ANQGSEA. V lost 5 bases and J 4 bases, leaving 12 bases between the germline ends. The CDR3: CSVSRGVYEQYF. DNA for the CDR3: TGCAGCGTTTCCAGGGGGGTTTACGAGCAGTACTTC.

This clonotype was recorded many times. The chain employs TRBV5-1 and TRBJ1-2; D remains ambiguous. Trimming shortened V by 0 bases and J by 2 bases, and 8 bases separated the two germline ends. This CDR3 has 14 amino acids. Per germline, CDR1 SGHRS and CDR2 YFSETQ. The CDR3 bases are TGCGCCAGCAGCTTGGAGGCAACCAACTATGGCTACACCTTC. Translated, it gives CASSLEATNYGYTF.

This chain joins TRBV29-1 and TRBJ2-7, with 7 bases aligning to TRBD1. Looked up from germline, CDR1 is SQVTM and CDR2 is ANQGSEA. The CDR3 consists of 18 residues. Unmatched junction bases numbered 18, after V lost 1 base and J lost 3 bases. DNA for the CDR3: TGCAGCGTTGAAGGCCCACCTGACAGGGATGAAATCGGCTACGAGCAGTACTTC. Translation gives CSVEGPPDRDEIGYEQYF.

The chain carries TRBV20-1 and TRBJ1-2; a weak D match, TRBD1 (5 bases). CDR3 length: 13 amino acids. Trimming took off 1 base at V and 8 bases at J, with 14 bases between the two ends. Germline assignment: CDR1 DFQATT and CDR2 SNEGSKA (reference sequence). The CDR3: CSARGGGSGGYTF. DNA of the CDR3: TGCAGTGCTAGAGGGGGAGGCTCAGGGGGCTACACCTTC.